Sequencing of this TCR beta chain was carried out in a study of blood T cell repertoires in COVID-19. Generated by immunoSEQ multiplex PCR, the TCRdb table keeps only in-frame clones and is missing some. The data contain a few hundred thousand clones, over 80% of them singletons. This clone was detected once. Enrollees, 18 to 89 years old, lived in about two dozen US areas. Recovery meant two consecutive negative NP/OP PCR tests, professional clearance, or resolved symptoms. This CDR3 region has 17 residues. CDR1 and CDR2 (germline): SGHVS, FNYEAQ. With 5 bases clipped from V and 0 bases from J, the junction kept 3 bases outside the gene matches.

Sequencing used PBMCs or T cells enriched from blood (not recorded which). The chain couples TRBV7-6 to TRBJ2-6, with 11 bases that match TRBD2. The TCR was taken from a woman aged 18-29 years who had recovered from COVID-19. In DNA, the CDR3 is TGTGCCAGCAGCGTGACTAGCGGGGTCTCTGGGGCCAACGTCCTGACTTTC. Its protein is CASSVTSGVSGANVLTF.